The 9 T cell receptor beta chains below come from one sample, sequenced in a study of blood T cell repertoires in COVID-19. The data were produced by immunoSEQ multiplex PCR, yet TCRdb's version contains in-frame clones alone and is incomplete. The sample has around 190,000 clones, roughly 79% seen once. The material sequenced was peripheral blood. These receptors were collected from a woman aged 35 to 49 with COVID-19, enrolled during active disease.

The chain couples TRBV3-1 (or the pseudogene TRBV3-2) to TRBJ2-2; no clear D. This CDR3 contains 15 residues. The ends were cut back, 4 bases at V and 0 bases at J, with 9 bases in the middle. Germline assignment: CDR1 LGHDT and CDR2 YNNKEL (reference sequence). CDR3: CASSRSYPNTGELFF. The DNA of the CDR3 is TGTGCCAGCAGCCGTAGTTATCCGAACACCGGGGAGCTGTTTTTT.

This clone has at least ten counts. The DNA for the CDR3 is TGCAGTACGAAAAGGAGCTACGAGCAGTACTTC. Translating it yields CSTKRSYEQYF. J is TRBJ2-7 and V is TRBV20-1; no firm D call. Between the trimmed V and J ends, which lost 8 bases and 3 bases, there was a span of 11 bases. The CDR3 has 11 amino acids. CDR1 DFQATT and CDR2 SNEGSKA come from the germline V gene (reference sequence).

Only a few counts were recorded for this clone. The chain couples TRBV10-2 to TRBJ2-7; the D is unclear. The CDR3 totals 13 residues. Germline lookup yields CDR1 WSHSY and CDR2 SAAADI. Between the trimmed V and J ends, which lost 6 bases and 3 bases, there was a span of 12 bases. The DNA of the CDR3 is TGCGCCAGCAGAGCTACAGATTTCTACGAGCAGTACTTC. Its translation is CASRATDFYEQYF.

The gene calls are TRBV3-1 (or the pseudogene TRBV3-2) and TRBJ2-3; 9 nucleotides match TRBD2. In germline, CDR1 is LGHDT, CDR2 YNNKEL (reference sequence). The length of the CDR3 is 14 residues. J was trimmed by 4 bases and V by 4 bases; bases with no gene match: 3. CDR3 in amino acids: CASSLSGGPDTQYF. CDR3 DNA sequence: TGTGCCAGCAGCCTCAGCGGGGGGCCAGATACGCAGTATTTT.

The CDR3, as DNA: TGCAGTGCTACGCGGGGGACTGAAGCTTTCTTT. This encodes CSATRGTEAFF. This chain joins TRBV20-1 and TRBJ1-1, with D perhaps matching TRBD1 (5 bases). CDR1 is DFQATT, CDR2 SNEGSKA, per germline (reference sequence). The CDR3 totals 11 residues. V lost 4 bases and J 5 bases, leaving 8 bases between the germline ends.

This clone was counted once. This chain links TRBV19 with TRBJ2-5, with no clear D. Germline CDR1 and CDR2: LNHDA and SQIVND (reference sequence). CDR3 size: 13 residues. Trimming removed 3 bases at V and 7 bases at J, with 12 bases between. CDR3 sequence reads: CASSIQGSGTQYF. For the CDR3, the DNA is TGTGCCAGTAGTATTCAAGGTTCAGGGACCCAGTACTTC. The whole variable domain, filled in from reference TRBV19 and TRBJ2-5, reads DGGITQSPKYLFRKEGQNVTLSCEQNLNHDAMYWYRQDPGQGLRLIYYSQIVNDFQKGDIAEGYSVSREKKESFPLTVTSAQKNPTAFYLCASSIQGSGTQYFGPGTRLLVL.

The rearrangement uses TRBV9 and TRBJ2-5; TRBD2 agrees at 7 bases. CDR3 size: 12 residues. V was pared by 7 bases and J by 4 bases, with 4 bases of the junction left unmatched. The V gene's germline CDR1 is SGDLS and CDR2 YYNGEE. CDR3 amino acids: CASGSGGETQYF. The CDR3 nucleotides are TGTGCCAGCGGATCGGGAGGAGAGACCCAGTACTTC.

The J gene is TRBJ1-1, the V gene TRBV7-9; possibly TRBD1 for D (6 bases). Per germline, CDR1 SEHNR and CDR2 FQNEAQ (reference sequence). The CDR3 length is 16 residues. V was clipped by 5 bases and J by 0 bases, with 16 bases between them. CDR3 nucleotide sequence: TGTGCCAGCAGCCAACAACCGGGACAAATGAACACTGAAGCTTTCTTT. It specifies CASSQQPGQMNTEAFF.

The rearrangement uses TRBV6-5 and TRBJ1-1; no definite D call. Trimming stripped 6 bases from V and 1 base from J, with 9 bases between. Germline-derived CDR1 and CDR2 are MNHEY and SVGAGI. The CDR3 consists of 13 residues. In nucleotides, the CDR3 is TGTGCCAGCAGCCCCCCAGGGAACACTGAAGCTTTCTTT. Translated, it gives CASSPPGNTEAFF.